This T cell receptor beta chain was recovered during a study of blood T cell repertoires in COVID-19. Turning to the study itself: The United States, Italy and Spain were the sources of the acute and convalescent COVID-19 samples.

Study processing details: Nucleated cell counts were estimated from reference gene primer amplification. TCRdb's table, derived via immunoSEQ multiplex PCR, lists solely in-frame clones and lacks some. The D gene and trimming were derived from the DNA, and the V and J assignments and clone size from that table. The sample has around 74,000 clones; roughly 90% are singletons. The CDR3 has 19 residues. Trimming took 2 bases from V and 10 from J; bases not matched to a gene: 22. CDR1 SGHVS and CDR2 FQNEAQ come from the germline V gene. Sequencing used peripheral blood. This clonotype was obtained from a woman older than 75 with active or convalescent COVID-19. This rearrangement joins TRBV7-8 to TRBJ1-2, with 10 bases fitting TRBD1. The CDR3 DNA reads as TGTGCCAGCAGCTTACCAAGCTTTTTAGGGGACAGGGGTCGGGACGTCTACACCTTC. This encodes CASSLPSFLGDRGRDVYTF.